Listed here are 20 T cell receptor beta chains from one sample, sequenced in a study of spatial heterogeneity in lung cancer. TCRdb re-derived calls from the 5' RACE reads in MiXCR, one entry per CDR3 protein. The sample yields about 52,000 distinct CDR3 sequences, less than 9.5% seen once. Time point described: blood at routine non-recurrence follow-up after resection. Whole RNA from tumor, nontumor lung or frozen PBMC was sequenced unsorted. The sample here was PBMCs, taken at follow-up. The receptors derive from a female donor with early-stage non-small cell lung cancer.

The genes are TRBV7-9 and TRBJ2-7, with no clear D. Trimming pared 7 bases from V and 3 bases from J, leaving 16 bases between. The CDR3 is 14 amino acids. The germline CDR1 and CDR2 sequences are SEHNR and FQNEAQ (reference sequence). CDR3 region: CASIFLLRYYEQYF. Here the CDR3 DNA reads TGTGCCAGCATCTTTCTCCTGCGGTACTACGAGCAGTACTTC. The variable domain in full, with the rest retrieved from reference TRBV7-9 and TRBJ2-7, is DTGVSQNPRHKITKRGQNVTFRCDPISEHNRLYWYRQTLGQGPEFLTYFQNEAQLEKSRLLSDRFSAERPKGSFSTLEIQRTEQGDSAMYLCASIFLLRYYEQYFGPGTRLTVT.

This clonotype was seen many times. V gene TRBV7-2 combines with J gene TRBJ2-7; TRBD1 matches 8 bases. Germline CDR1 reads SGHTA; CDR2 reads FQGNSA. J gave up 0 bases and V 6 bases, and 7 bases lay outside the gene matches. The CDR3 length is 15 residues. The CDR3 region has the DNA TGTGCCAGCAGTCCGGACAGGGACAGCTCCTACGAGCAGTACTTC. The encoded protein is CASSPDRDSSYEQYF.

This clonotype occurred many times. The chain joins TRBV5-1 to TRBJ2-3; D perhaps matches TRBD2 (6 bases). The CDR3 covers 15 residues. Trimming took 0 bases from V and 7 from J, leaving 15 bases between them. Germline lookup yields CDR1 SGHRS and CDR2 YFSETQ. The CDR3 nucleotides are TGCGCCAGCAGCTTGGCCCTGGCTAGCGCTTATACGCAGTATTTT. This encodes CASSLALASAYTQYF.

This clonotype was counted at least ten times. The rearrangement joins TRBV6-6 to TRBJ1-1; 8 bases match TRBD1. Germline V gene sequence: CDR1 MNHNY, CDR2 SVGAGI (reference sequence). V shed 0 bases, J shed 6 bases, and the junction held 6 bases outside the gene matches. The CDR3 spans 15 residues. CDR3 amino acids: CASSYSKGQGAEAFF. The CDR3 DNA reads TGTGCCAGCAGTTACTCGAAAGGACAGGGCGCTGAAGCTTTCTTT.

This clonotype was picked up many times. The chain is built from TRBV20-1 and TRBJ2-5; no definite D call. Germline assignment: CDR1 DFQATT and CDR2 SNEGSKA (reference sequence). V shed 0 bases and J shed 3 bases, with 2 bases lying between them. The CDR3 loop spans 11 amino acids. The CDR3 reads CSARDKETQYF. The CDR3 nucleotides read TGCAGTGCTAGAGATAAAGAGACCCAGTACTTC.

This clonotype was seen many times. The chain combines TRBV7-9 with TRBJ2-7; D gene unclear. The CDR3 spans 13 residues. Trimming removed 5 bases from V and 2 bases from J, with 10 bases in between. The germline CDR1 and CDR2 sequences are SEHNR and FQNEAQ (reference sequence). The CDR3 loop reads CASSLDGPYEQYF. Written as DNA, the CDR3 is TGTGCCAGCAGCCTGGACGGACCCTACGAGCAGTACTTC.

This clonotype was seen repeatedly, ten times or more. This chain links TRBV4-3 with TRBJ2-2; 7 nucleotides align to TRBD2. Germline V CDR1 and CDR2: LGHNA, YSLEER. This CDR3 comprises 15 residues. The ends lost 10 bases at V and 4 bases at J; junction bases unmatched: 12. The DNA for the CDR3 is TGCGCCACGGCAAGGGGAGCGGGACCCACCGGGGAGCTGTTTTTT. It specifies CATARGAGPTGELFF.

This clonotype was detected a few times. This sequence joins TRBV10-2 and TRBJ2-3; no clear D. V was clipped by 0 bases and J by 2 bases, with 9 bases between them. Germline values: CDR1 WSHSY, CDR2 SAAADI. The CDR3 is 15 amino acids. The CDR3 DNA is TGCGCCAGCAGTGAGTCGATGGTCACCACAGATACGCAGTATTTT. Translation: CASSESMVTTDTQYF.

This clonotype was detected ten times or more. The junction shows a germline mismatch at one end, possibly a read error. The V and J genes are TRBV6-5 and TRBJ1-2, with 7 nucleotides matching TRBD1. The germline CDR1 and CDR2 sequences are MNHEY and SVGAGI. The CDR3 runs 13 residues. Written as DNA, the CDR3 is TGTGCCAGCAGTTACAAACGGGACAGAGGTACCGCCTTC. Translation gives CASSYKRDRGTAF.

This clonotype occurred many times. The gene calls are TRBV4-1 and TRBJ2-3; 7 nucleotides agree with TRBD2. This CDR3 has 20 amino acids. Germline trimming cut 3 bases from V and 0 bases from J; bases unmatched to any gene: 18. Germline lookup yields CDR1 MGHRA and CDR2 YSYEKL. CDR3 nucleotides: TGCGCCAGCAGCCACCCGAAGAGAGTCCCGGGGGGTACTAGCACAGATACGCAGTATTTT. It encodes CASSHPKRVPGGTSTDTQYF.

This clonotype was observed a few times. This chain joins TRBV5-1 and TRBJ2-7; D call uncertain. Trimming shortened V by 4 bases and J by 5 bases, and 13 bases separated the two germline ends. The CDR3 sequence is 13 residues long. The germline V gene encodes CDR1 SGHRS and CDR2 YFSETQ. The CDR3 loop reads CASSPDGGNEQYF. For the CDR3, the DNA is TGCGCCAGCAGCCCCGACGGCGGCAACGAGCAGTACTTC.

The sample holds many counts of this clonotype. J is TRBJ1-1 and V is TRBV6-6; 7 bases align to TRBD1. The V segment lost 6 bases and the J segment 6 bases; nucleotides outside the gene matches: 10. The CDR3 loop spans 14 amino acids. Germline CDR1 is MNHNY and CDR2 is SVGAGI (reference sequence). The CDR3 loop is CASSEQGRMPEAFF. As DNA, the CDR3 is TGTGCCAGCAGCGAACAGGGGCGTATGCCTGAAGCTTTCTTT.

This clonotype was recorded many times. This chain joins TRBV15 and TRBJ1-2; D is ambiguous. Per germline, CDR1 LNHNV and CDR2 YYDKDF (reference sequence). This CDR3 has 14 amino acids. V lost 0 bases and J 13 bases, leaving 18 bases between the germline ends. The CDR3 DNA reads as TGTGCCACCAGCAGAGATAGGGTCCCGGATGTTGCCACCTTC. Translating gives CATSRDRVPDVATF.

This clonotype showed up many times. The genes are TRBV5-1 and TRBJ2-3; 7 nucleotides align to TRBD1. This CDR3 region has 15 residues. Trimming removed 1 base from V and 3 bases from J; junction bases left unmatched: 5. Germline V gene data show CDR1 as SGHRS and CDR2 as YFSETQ. This CDR3 reads CASSLRGGQTDTQYF. The CDR3 DNA is TGCGCCAGCAGCTTGAGAGGGGGCCAAACAGATACGCAGTATTTT.

The DNA for the CDR3 is TGTGCCAGCTCCCCGAGCATGGGGGCTGGAAACACCATATATTTT. It codes for CASSPSMGAGNTIYF. The J gene is TRBJ1-3, the V gene TRBV2; a weak D match, TRBD1 (5 bases). CDR3 length: 15 residues. Germline lookup yields CDR1 SNHLY and CDR2 FYNNEI. V was trimmed by 8 bases and J by 2 bases, leaving 16 bases between them.

J is TRBJ2-5 and V is TRBV7-2, with 11 bases fitting TRBD2. From germline, CDR1 is SGHTA and CDR2 FQGNSA. With V trimmed by 5 bases and J by 5 bases, 4 bases remained unmatched. The CDR3 is 14 residues long. The DNA for the CDR3 is TGTGCCAGCAGCGCGACTAGCGGGACGGAGACCCAGTACTTC. Residues: CASSATSGTETQYF.

This clonotype showed up just a few times. The chain employs TRBV6-2 or TRBV6-3 and TRBJ2-7; D possibly corresponds to TRBD2 (5 bases). The CDR3 spans 13 residues. V gave up 7 bases and J gave up 2 bases, with 12 bases separating them. The germline V gene encodes CDR1 MNHEY and CDR2 SVGEGT. This CDR3 reads CASTPDGTYEQYF. The CDR3, as DNA: TGTGCCAGCACCCCTGACGGGACCTACGAGCAGTACTTC.

The chain links TRBV12-5 to TRBJ1-1; D remains ambiguous. The CDR3 runs 13 residues. CDR1 is LGHNT, CDR2 FRNRAP, per germline. V shed 1 base and J shed 3 bases, with 6 bases lying between them. Here the CDR3 DNA reads TGTGCTAGTGGTTTGGCGGAGGACACTGAAGCTTTCTTT. Residues: CASGLAEDTEAFF.

This clonotype appeared many times. This chain connects TRBV4-2 to TRBJ2-1, with unresolved D. The CDR3 is 16 residues long. The germline CDR1 and CDR2 sequences are LGHNA and YNFKEQ. Trimming left V 1 base short and J 6 bases short, with 16 bases between. The CDR3 nucleotides read TGTGCCAGCAGCCAAGTAAAGGGAATCCCCTCCAATGAGCAGTTCTTC. Translating it yields CASSQVKGIPSNEQFF.

V is TRBV7-6 and J is TRBJ2-2; D might be TRBD1 (6 bases). V was trimmed by 5 bases and J by 6 bases, leaving 19 bases between them. CDR1 and CDR2 (germline): SGHVS, FNYEAQ. The CDR3 extends over 16 amino acids. The CDR3 here is CASSPRTAPLSGELFF. As DNA, the CDR3 is TGTGCCAGCAGCCCCAGGACAGCGCCCTTGTCCGGGGAGCTGTTTTTT.